The clone carrying this TCR beta chain was seen at least ten times. The antigen is not known. The TCRbeta library incorporated unique molecular identifiers. One entry per CDR3 protein results from TCRdb running MiXCR on the PCR reads. The sample carries 490,000 or so distinct CDR3 sequences, roughly 10% recorded once. V shed 6 bases and J shed 3 bases, with 12 bases lying between them. The CDR3 is 13 residues long. These data originate in a study of T-cell reconstitution after alpha-beta-depleted transplantation in children. Study-wide points: Roughly two months post-transplant, alpha-beta T cells reportedly originated from several hundred graft clones that had expanded. In some patients, recipient T cells and intrathymic progenitors surviving conditioning explained high day-60 diversity. A year had passed since transplant, and T-cell counts and diversity by then came mostly from newly produced T cells.

The chain employs TRBV12-3 or TRBV12-4 and TRBJ2-7; maybe TRBD2 (5 bases). The sequence derives from a child aged 2-9 years with inherited bone marrow failure, due to receive a stem cell transplant. The sequenced sample was PBMCs, obtained before TCRalphabeta/CD19-depleted stem cell transplant. In DNA, the CDR3 is TGTGCCAGCAGAACTCTAGGAGGCTACGAGCAGTACTTC. Protein: CASRTLGGYEQYF.